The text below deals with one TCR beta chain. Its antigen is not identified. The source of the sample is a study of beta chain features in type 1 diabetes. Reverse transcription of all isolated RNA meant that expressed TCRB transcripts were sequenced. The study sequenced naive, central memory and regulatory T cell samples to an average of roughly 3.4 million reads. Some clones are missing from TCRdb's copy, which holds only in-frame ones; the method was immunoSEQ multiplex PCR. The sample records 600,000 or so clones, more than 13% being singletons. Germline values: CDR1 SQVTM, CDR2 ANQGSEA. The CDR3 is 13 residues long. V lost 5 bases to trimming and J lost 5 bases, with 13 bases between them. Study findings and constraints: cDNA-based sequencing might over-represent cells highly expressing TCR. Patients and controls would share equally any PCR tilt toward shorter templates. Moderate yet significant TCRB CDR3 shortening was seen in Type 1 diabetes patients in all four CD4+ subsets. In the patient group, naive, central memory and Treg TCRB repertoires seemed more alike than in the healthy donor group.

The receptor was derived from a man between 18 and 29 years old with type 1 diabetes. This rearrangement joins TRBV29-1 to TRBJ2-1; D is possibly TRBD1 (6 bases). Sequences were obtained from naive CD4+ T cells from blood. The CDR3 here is CSVHRGSNNEQFF. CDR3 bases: TGCAGCGTTCATAGGGGGAGTAACAATGAGCAGTTCTTC.